This T cell receptor beta chain was documented in a study of shared clonotypes between healthy human individuals. Regarding the study as a whole: The study sampled only blood, and tissue repertoires likely differ. Between a handful of donors, naive CD4 clonotypes were shared at a level of about 5%. Clonotypes shared by all four sorted-subset donors had higher generation probabilities than non-shared clonotypes.

Assay execution proceeded at the deep level. Profiling relied on immunoSEQ multiplex PCR, and the TCRdb table lists in-frame clones only, not all of them. The repertoire holds hundreds of thousands of clones, with approximately 73% as singletons. The length of the CDR3 is 14 residues. The ends were cut back, 5 bases at V and 6 bases at J, with 16 bases in the middle. Germline V gene sequence: CDR1 SGHTA, CDR2 FQGNSA. As regards this clone: The antigen is unknown.

The sample consisted of memory CD4+ T cells sorted from blood. As to subset: CD45RA-negative fraction. The V gene is TRBV7-2, the J gene TRBJ1-2; D is uncertain. The sequence was collected from a woman in her twenties or thirties in good health. CDR3 in amino acids: CASSVPALYNGYTF. CDR3 coding DNA: TGTGCCAGCAGCGTACCCGCCTTGTATAATGGCTACACCTTC.